The 24 T cell receptor beta chains listed next were all sequenced from one sample in a study of blood T cell repertoires in COVID-19. Assay: immunoSEQ multiplex PCR; the TCRdb copy retains only in-frame clones and omits some. The sample lists 120,000 to 150,000 clones, almost 85% occurring once. Sequenced material: PBMCs or T cells enriched from blood (not recorded which). The receptors come from a man aged 40-55 years with acute COVID-19.

This clone was seen a few times. The chain recombines TRBV18 with TRBJ1-1; maybe TRBD1 (5 bases). The V gene's germline CDR1 is KGHSH and CDR2 LQKENI. V was trimmed by 2 bases and J by 6 bases, leaving 13 bases between them. CDR3 length: 14 residues. The CDR3 region has the DNA TGTGCCAGCTCACCAGACAGCACACGGGCTGAAGCTTTCTTT. This gives the protein CASSPDSTRAEAFF.

The V gene is TRBV10-1, the J gene TRBJ2-7, with a tentative D call TRBD1 (5 bases). CDR1 and CDR2 from the germline V gene are WNHNN and SYGVQD (reference sequence). The CDR3 loop spans 14 amino acids. Trimming stripped 9 bases from V and 3 bases from J, with 18 bases between. The CDR3 loop is CARCPGKRFYEQYF. DNA for the CDR3: TGCGCCAGGTGCCCAGGGAAAAGGTTCTACGAGCAGTACTTC.

This rearrangement joins TRBV28 to TRBJ1-1, with 9 nucleotides matching TRBD1. This CDR3 has 15 residues. In germline, CDR1 is MDHEN, CDR2 SYDVKM. With 8 bases clipped from V and 0 bases from J, the junction kept 7 bases outside the gene matches. The CDR3: CASGRDREVNTEAFF. The DNA for the CDR3 is TGTGCCAGCGGCCGGGACAGGGAGGTGAACACTGAAGCTTTCTTT. The full variable domain, completed using reference TRBV28 and TRBJ1-1, is DVKVTQSSRYLVKRTGEKVFLECVQDMDHENMFWYRQDPGLGLRLIYFSYDVKMKEKGDIPEGYSVSREKKERFSLILESASTNQTSMYLCASGRDREVNTEAFFGQGTRLTVV.

V usage is TRBV5-1 and J usage is TRBJ1-5; 9 bases agree with TRBD1. With V trimmed by 4 bases and J by 4 bases, 12 bases remained unmatched. Germline CDR1 reads SGHRS; CDR2 reads YFSETQ. The CDR3 contains 17 residues. CDR3 sequence reads: CASSPLPSDRGNQPQHF. The DNA for the CDR3 is TGCGCCAGCAGCCCACTCCCCTCCGACAGGGGGAATCAGCCCCAGCATTTT.

CDR3 bases: TGTGCCAGCAGCCCCGAGTGGGAGTCGGGCTACGAGCAGTACTTC. This sequence encodes CASSPEWESGYEQYF. This chain connects TRBV9 to TRBJ2-7; possible D gene TRBD2, 5 bases. V lost 4 bases and J 3 bases, leaving 17 bases between the germline ends. CDR3 size: 15 residues. Per the germline V gene, CDR1 is SGDLS and CDR2 is YYNGEE.

The count of this clone is one. The V and J genes are TRBV5-1 and TRBJ2-7, with D perhaps matching TRBD2 (6 bases). V was clipped by 4 bases and J by 0 bases, with 32 bases between them. Germline loops: CDR1 SGHRS, CDR2 YFSETQ. The CDR3 is 21 residues long. Here the CDR3 reads CASSGGLRYPGRRAISYEQYF. The CDR3 nucleotides are TGCGCCAGCAGCGGGGGGTTGAGGTATCCAGGGAGGCGGGCCATCTCCTACGAGCAGTACTTC.

The rearrangement uses TRBV7-8 and TRBJ1-2, with 9 bases identical to TRBD1. Germline loops: CDR1 SGHVS, CDR2 FQNEAQ. The junction had 12 bases not matched to a gene; V was cut back by 5 bases and J by 5 bases. The CDR3 is 16 residues long. The CDR3 DNA is TGTGCCAGCAGCCTCCAGCCACAGGGGGCAGGGTATGGCTACACCTTC. Encoded protein: CASSLQPQGAGYGYTF.

CDR3 region: CASSKKLSGRAFREQFF. DNA of the CDR3: TGTGCCAGCAGCAAGAAACTTAGCGGGAGAGCGTTCCGTGAGCAGTTCTTC. This sequence joins TRBV5-8 and TRBJ2-1, with TRBD2 matching over 9 bases. CDR3 size: 17 residues. The germline gives CDR1 SGHTS, CDR2 YDEGEE. Losses at the gene ends were 4 bases for V and 9 bases for J; bases not matched to a gene: 17.

The gene calls are TRBV6-5 and TRBJ2-7; TRBD1 agrees at 9 bases. Germline values: CDR1 MNHEY, CDR2 SVGAGI. Trimming cost V 4 bases and J 2 bases; bases outside gene matches: 9. CDR3 length equals 16 residues. Written as DNA, the CDR3 is TGTGCCAGCAGTTCCCTCACAGGGGGCGACGCCTACGAGCAGTACTTC. Protein product: CASSSLTGGDAYEQYF.

This chain uses TRBV6-2 or TRBV6-3 with TRBJ2-3, with D possibly being TRBD2 (6 bases). The CDR3 has 13 residues. The germline V gene encodes CDR1 MNHEY and CDR2 SVGEGT. V dropped 5 bases and J dropped 2 bases, with 8 bases sitting between them. The CDR3 loop is CASSRGITDTQYF. The DNA for the CDR3 is TGTGCCAGCAGTCGGGGGATCACAGATACGCAGTATTTT.

This chain connects TRBV4-3 to TRBJ1-3; D gene uncertain. The CDR3 contains 14 residues. With 0 bases removed from V and 4 bases from J, the gap between germline ends came to 7 bases. Germline lookup yields CDR1 LGHNA and CDR2 YSLEER. CDR3 region: CASSQDQSGNTIYF. CDR3 DNA sequence: TGCGCCAGCAGCCAAGATCAGTCCGGAAACACCATATATTTT.

This clone was picked up one time. The chain employs TRBV9 and TRBJ1-1; D gene uncertain. The CDR3 spans 13 residues. CDR1 and CDR2 from the germline V gene are SGDLS and YYNGEE. Trimming removed 4 bases at V and 5 bases at J, with 12 bases between. This chain's CDR3 is CASSPSEWTEAFF. CDR3 bases: TGTGCCAGCAGCCCCTCGGAGTGGACTGAAGCTTTCTTT.

This clone has a single count. The rearrangement joins TRBV19 to TRBJ2-5; D is perhaps TRBD2 (6 bases). From germline, CDR1 is LNHDA and CDR2 SQIVND (reference sequence). Trimming left V 5 bases short and J 3 bases short, with 10 bases between. CDR3 length equals 13 residues. The CDR3 bases are TGTGCCAGTAGTCCGGACTACGAAGAGACCCAGTACTTC. It translates to CASSPDYEETQYF.

The chain has TRBV9 and TRBJ2-3; no clear D. Trimming pared 3 bases from V and 6 bases from J, leaving 8 bases between. The germline gives CDR1 SGDLS, CDR2 YYNGEE. There are 12 residues in the CDR3. CDR3 coding DNA: TGTGCCAGCAGCGACTCCGGGGATACGCAGTATTTT. Translating gives CASSDSGDTQYF.

This chain connects TRBV28 to TRBJ1-2; D might be TRBD1 (6 bases). Germline V gene sequence: CDR1 MDHEN, CDR2 SYDVKM. The CDR3 extends over 14 amino acids. The V gene lost 11 bases and the J gene lost 4 bases, with 20 bases spanning the gap. The CDR3 bases are TGTGCCGGAAGAAGGGCCCTAGGGGGCTATGGCTACACCTTC. Amino acid sequence: CAGRRALGGYGYTF.

This rearrangement joins TRBV29-1 to TRBJ2-3, with a weak D call TRBD1 (5 bases). The CDR3 extends over 17 amino acids. Germline-derived CDR1 and CDR2 are SQVTM and ANQGSEA. V shed 3 bases and J shed 2 bases, with 21 bases lying between them. The CDR3 coding sequence is TGCAGCGTTGAGTTGAACATAGGGGATAGGGCCACAGATACGCAGTATTTT. Translated: CSVELNIGDRATDTQYF.

The chain carries TRBV28 and TRBJ1-1; D call uncertain. Germline V gene lookup returns CDR1 MDHEN and CDR2 SYDVKM. V lost 3 bases and J lost 3, with 23 bases in between. This CDR3 region has 18 residues. The CDR3 is CASSFAQARRKVDTEAFF. In DNA form, the CDR3 reads TGTGCCAGCAGTTTTGCCCAAGCGAGAAGAAAGGTGGACACTGAAGCTTTCTTT.

The genes are TRBV7-2 and TRBJ2-7; TRBD2 agrees at 7 bases. Germline V CDR1 and CDR2: SGHTA, FQGNSA. V shed 6 bases, J shed 0 bases, and the junction held 11 bases outside the gene matches. CDR3 length: 16 residues. As DNA, the CDR3 is TGTGCCAGCAGGCTTACCAGCGGGGTCAGCTCCTACGAGCAGTACTTC. Amino acids: CASRLTSGVSSYEQYF.

The V call is TRBV28, the J call TRBJ1-2; no reliable D call. The CDR3 is 14 amino acids. Trimming left V 2 bases short and J 4 bases short, with 11 bases between. Per germline, CDR1 MDHEN and CDR2 SYDVKM. The CDR3 sequence is CASSLPGKGYGYTF. The CDR3 DNA sequence: TGTGCCAGCAGTTTACCGGGAAAGGGCTATGGCTACACCTTC.

V is TRBV4-3 and J is TRBJ1-4; D uncertain. CDR1 and CDR2 (germline): LGHNA, YSLEER. Trimming pared 0 bases from V and 5 bases from J, leaving 7 bases between. This CDR3 spans 14 amino acids. The CDR3 protein is CASSQDSSNEKLFF. The CDR3, as DNA: TGCGCCAGCAGCCAAGACAGTTCCAATGAAAAACTGTTTTTT.

The V gene is TRBV7-9, the J gene TRBJ1-6; 8 nucleotides line up with TRBD1. The V and J ends lost 6 bases and 6 bases, in that order; junction bases with no gene match: 10. Germline-derived CDR1 and CDR2 are SEHNR and FQNEAQ (reference sequence). There are 16 residues in the CDR3. The CDR3 spells CASRQTGQGPNSPLHF. The CDR3 DNA reads TGTGCCAGCAGACAAACCGGACAGGGACCTAATTCACCCCTCCACTTT.

In this sample, this clone turned up once. The chain links TRBV5-6 to TRBJ1-1; 7 nucleotides line up with TRBD1. Germline-derived CDR1 and CDR2 are SGHDT and YYEEEE. CDR3 size: 16 residues. V lost 0 bases, J lost 0 bases, and 5 bases stayed unmatched. CDR3 DNA: TGTGCCAGCAGCTTGGGGACAGGAGTAATGAACACTGAAGCTTTCTTT. It is translated as CASSLGTGVMNTEAFF.

This chain links TRBV19 with TRBJ1-2; 7 nucleotides align to TRBD1. J was trimmed by 1 base and V by 6 bases; bases with no gene match: 14. The CDR3 spans 17 residues. Germline V gene sequence: CDR1 LNHDA, CDR2 SQIVND (reference sequence). As DNA, the CDR3 is TGTGCCAGTAGAAGTACCTTTTCGGGACAGAGTAACTATGGCTACACCTTC. This translates into CASRSTFSGQSNYGYTF.

The J gene is TRBJ2-7, the V gene TRBV4-2; D might be TRBD1 (6 bases). V shed 0 bases and J shed 3 bases, with 12 bases lying between them. Germline V gene lookup returns CDR1 LGHNA and CDR2 YNFKEQ. This CDR3 contains 15 residues. CDR3: CASSQDITGRYEQYF. The CDR3, as DNA: TGTGCCAGCAGCCAAGATATTACAGGGCGCTACGAGCAGTACTTC.